These 14 T cell receptor beta chains were sequenced from one sample in a study of shared clonotypes between healthy human individuals. The protocol was immunoSEQ multiplex PCR, while the TCRdb copy is restricted to in-frame clones and leaves out a portion. Of 2 million to 2.5 million clones listed, about nine tenths are singletons. The sequenced sample consisted of naive CD4+ T cells from PBMCs. The subset is: CD45RA+ positively selected. The receptors shown here come from a young man in good health. Some clones in this sample may be carry-over from other donors' samples.

The J gene is TRBJ1-1, the V gene TRBV7-9; D gene unclear. The CDR3 totals 14 residues. Germline V gene data show CDR1 as SEHNR and CDR2 as FQNEAQ (reference sequence). V gave up 2 bases and J gave up 0 bases, with 7 bases separating them. The CDR3 DNA reads TGTGCCAGCAGCTTATTAACTATGAACACTGAAGCTTTCTTT. Protein product: CASSLLTMNTEAFF.

The CDR3 reads CASSFATSGWGGYYEQYF. Here the CDR3 DNA reads TGTGCCAGCAGCTTTGCCACTAGCGGCTGGGGGGGCTACTACGAGCAGTACTTC. The genes are TRBV5-6 and TRBJ2-7, with TRBD2 matching over 8 bases. The CDR3 contains 18 residues. The J segment lost 3 bases and the V segment lost 2 bases, leaving 16 bases of the junction unmatched. Germline lookup yields CDR1 SGHDT and CDR2 YYEEEE.

The rearrangement uses TRBV11-2 and TRBJ2-2; tentative D call: TRBD2 (6 bases). The CDR3 contains 18 residues. Trimming took off 0 bases at V and 6 bases at J, with 20 bases between the two ends. Germline CDR1 and CDR2: SGHAT and FQNNGV. The CDR3 nucleotides read TGTGCCAGCAGCTTAGATCCCCGCGGAGGGATCCTTGCCGGGGAGCTGTTTTTT. Encoded protein: CASSLDPRGGILAGELFF.

Points on this clone: Distinct nucleotide sequences in the sample also encode this CDR3. J is TRBJ1-2 and V is TRBV7-3; no firm D call. This CDR3 region has 12 residues. Germline assignment: CDR1 SGHTA and CDR2 FQGTGA. Trimming shortened V by 0 bases and J by 2 bases, and 1 base separated the two germline ends. The CDR3 DNA reads TGTGCCAGCAGCTTAACGAACTATGGCTACACCTTC. This encodes CASSLTNYGYTF.

This clone has just one count. The V gene is TRBV28, the J gene TRBJ2-7, with unresolved D. CDR1 is MDHEN, CDR2 SYDVKM, per germline. V was pared by 2 bases and J by 0 bases, with 11 bases between. This CDR3 has 15 amino acids. CDR3 in DNA: TGTGCCAGCAGTTTACAATTGATGAGCTCCTACGAGCAGTACTTC. Translating gives CASSLQLMSSYEQYF.

Remarks on this clone: This specimen includes other DNA sequences encoding the same CDR3. The V call is TRBV5-1, the J call TRBJ2-2, with a possible D match to TRBD2 (6 bases). Trimming took off 1 base at V and 2 bases at J, with 12 bases between the two ends. CDR3 length: 16 residues. From germline, CDR1 is SGHRS and CDR2 YFSETQ. Written as DNA, the CDR3 is TGCGCCAGCAGCTTGACGGCAGGGACTAACACCGGGGAGCTGTTTTTT. Protein: CASSLTAGTNTGELFF.

This sequence joins TRBV5-1 and TRBJ2-1, with 11 bases identical to TRBD2. V shed 3 bases, J shed 6 bases, and the junction held 5 bases outside the gene matches. The length of the CDR3 is 15 residues. Germline lookup yields CDR1 SGHRS and CDR2 YFSETQ. CDR3 amino acids: CASSSGLAESNEQFF. CDR3 coding DNA: TGCGCCAGCAGCTCGGGACTAGCGGAGTCCAATGAGCAGTTCTTC. Filled out from reference TRBV5-1 and TRBJ2-1, the complete variable domain reads KAGVTQTPRYLIKTRGQQVTLSCSPISGHRSVSWYQQTPGQGLQFLFEYFSETQRNKGNFPGRFSGRQFSNSRSEMNVSTLELGDSALYLCASSSGLAESNEQFFGPGTRLTVL.

This chain joins TRBV5-1 and TRBJ1-2, with D perhaps TRBD1 (5 bases). V gave up 4 bases and J gave up 9 bases, with 16 bases separating them. Germline V gene data show CDR1 as SGHRS and CDR2 as YFSETQ. This CDR3 region has 13 residues. CDR3 nucleotide sequence: TGCGCCAGCAGCACCGGGACCCCCCGTAGCTACACCTTC. Residues: CASSTGTPRSYTF.

The chain employs TRBV19 and TRBJ2-7; D unclear. The CDR3 loop spans 13 amino acids. V lost 1 base and J lost 7, with 11 bases in between. The germline V gene has CDR1 LNHDA and CDR2 SQIVND (reference sequence). The CDR3 bases are TGTGCCAGTAGTATAGCCTTTTTGGGGGAGCAGTACTTC. Translation gives CASSIAFLGEQYF. The entire variable domain, with the rest obtained from reference TRBV19 and TRBJ2-7, is as follows: DGGITQSPKYLFRKEGQNVTLSCEQNLNHDAMYWYRQDPGQGLRLIYYSQIVNDFQKGDIAEGYSVSREKKESFPLTVTSAQKNPTAFYLCASSIAFLGEQYFGPGTRLTVT.

The chain recombines TRBV18 with TRBJ1-1; 12 bases agree with TRBD1. V dropped 4 bases and J dropped 11; count of bases not matched to a gene: 8. The germline CDR1 and CDR2 sequences are KGHSH and LQKENI. The CDR3 loop spans 14 amino acids. CDR3 DNA sequence: TGTGCCAGCTCACTTATGGGACAGGGGGCGGAGGCTTTCTTT. It yields the protein CASSLMGQGAEAFF.

The chain couples TRBV7-2 to TRBJ2-3; tentatively, D is TRBD1 (6 bases). The length of the CDR3 is 14 residues. Looked up from germline, CDR1 is SGHTA and CDR2 is FQGNSA. V lost 5 bases and J lost 4, with 13 bases in between. In DNA, the CDR3 is TGTGCCAGCAGCGCGGCAGGGGACGCAGATACGCAGTATTTT. It codes for CASSAAGDADTQYF.

As to this clone: In the same sample, other DNA sequences code for this CDR3. The CDR3 DNA follows: TGTGCCAGCAGCCAGGGCGGGAGAAAAGAGACCCAGTACTTC. It yields the protein CASSQGGRKETQYF. V usage is TRBV4-2 and J usage is TRBJ2-5, with 7 bases aligning to TRBD2. The CDR3 length is 14 residues. Per germline, CDR1 LGHNA and CDR2 YNFKEQ. V lost 3 bases to trimming and J lost 3 bases; unmatched junction nucleotides: 4.

The rearrangement links TRBV5-8 to TRBJ2-7; TRBD2 matches 14 bases. Germline lookup yields CDR1 SGHTS and CDR2 YDEGEE. V lost 4 bases, J lost 6 bases, and 9 bases stayed unmatched. The CDR3 has 16 amino acids. Here the CDR3 DNA reads TGTGCCAGCAGCGTCCCGGGACTAGCGGGAGTTTTCGAGCAGTACTTC. It translates to CASSVPGLAGVFEQYF.

Regarding this clone: Other DNA sequences within the sample encode an identical CDR3. This sequence joins TRBV7-2 and TRBJ1-1; D remains unclear. Trimming removed 5 bases at V and 1 base at J, with 8 bases between. The CDR3 extends over 13 amino acids. Per the germline V gene, CDR1 is SGHTA and CDR2 is FQGNSA. The CDR3 DNA follows: TGTGCCAGCAGCCTCCGACCGAACACTGAAGCTTTCTTT. It yields the protein CASSLRPNTEAFF. The full variable domain, in which reference TRBV7-2 and TRBJ1-1 provide the parts outside the CDR3, is GAGVSQSPSNKVTEKGKDVELRCDPISGHTALYWYRQSLGQGLEFLIYFQGNSAPDKSGLPSDRFSAERTGGSVSTLTIQRTQQEDSAVYLCASSLRPNTEAFFGQGTRLTVV.